A selection of T cell receptor beta chains follows, all from one sample in a study of early T cells in non-severe SARS-CoV-2 infection. TCRdb reprocessed the 5' RACE reads with MiXCR, giving one entry per CDR3 protein. The repertoire holds about 36,000 distinct CDR3 sequences, with under 5% as singletons. Specimen: whole blood. Receptor source: an adult who was a healthcare worker with PCR-confirmed SARS-CoV-2 infection or an uninfected control (not recorded which). Both conserved end residues are part of each CDR3. A D gene is named only where the DNA matches it firmly. Part of the rows lack a size; the others show once, few, many or a class for expanded clones.

J	V	size	D	CDR3	DNA
TRBJ1-1	TRBV10-3	medium-sized	.	CAISESDIYTEAFF	TGTGCCATCAGTGAAAGCGATATCTACACTGAAGCTTTCTTT
TRBJ1-2	TRBV14	.	.	CASSQDSGSTSYGYTF	TGTGCCAGCAGCCAAGATTCGGGTTCGACGAGCTATGGCTACACCTTC
TRBJ2-3	TRBV4-3	many	.	CASSHKPSGRGTDTQYF	TGCGCCAGCAGCCACAAACCCTCAGGGAGAGGCACAGATACGCAGTATTTT
TRBJ2-3	TRBV7-9	many	.	CASSFMPSSTDTQYF	TGTGCCAGCAGCTTTATGCCTTCTAGCACAGATACGCAGTATTTT
TRBJ2-3	TRBV4-3	many	.	CASSQDMGGAGLDTQYF	TGCGCCAGCAGCCAAGATATGGGTGGCGCCGGCTTGGATACGCAGTATTTT
TRBJ1-1	TRBV6-2/TRBV6-3	few	.	CASSYIRPHTEAFF	TGTGCCAGCAGTTACATCCGGCCCCACACTGAAGCTTTCTTT
TRBJ2-1	TRBV12-3/TRBV12-4	many	TRBD2	CASTETTSGEQFF	TGTGCCAGCACCGAAACGACTAGCGGTGAGCAGTTCTTC
TRBJ1-1	TRBV11-3	many	TRBD1	CASSGATGTVGNTEAFF	TGTGCCAGCAGCGGGGCGACAGGGACAGTCGGGAACACTGAAGCTTTCTTT
TRBJ1-5	TRBV5-1	many	.	CASSLEGGSNQPQHF	TGCGCCAGCAGCTTAGAGGGAGGGAGCAATCAGCCCCAGCATTTT
TRBJ2-5	TRBV29-1	many	.	CSVPPTEEETQYF	TGCAGCGTCCCACCCACAGAGGAAGAGACCCAGTACTTC
TRBJ2-3	TRBV19	many	.	CASSTAPGADTQYF	TGTGCCAGTAGTACCGCACCGGGGGCAGATACGCAGTATTTT
TRBJ1-3	TRBV4-3	.	.	CASSQDRGSPSGNTIYF	TGCGCCAGCAGCCAAGATCGGGGCAGCCCTTCTGGAAACACCATATATTTT
TRBJ1-2	TRBV11-3	many	TRBD1	CASGTGPLYGYTF	TGTGCCAGCGGGACAGGACCACTCTATGGCTACACCTTC
TRBJ2-7	TRBV28	many	TRBD2	CASRDGTTYEQYF	TGTGCCAGCAGGGACGGGACTACATACGAGCAGTACTTC
TRBJ1-1	TRBV6-1	few	.	CASSGDWNTEAFF	TGTGCCAGCAGTGGGGACTGGAACACTGAAGCTTTCTTT
TRBJ1-5	TRBV3-1	many	.	CASSQRNSNQPQHF	TGTGCCAGCAGCCAACGTAATAGCAATCAGCCCCAGCATTTT
TRBJ1-3	TRBV19	many	.	CASSIPRYSENTIYF	TGTGCCAGTAGTATTCCAAGATACTCTGAAAACACCATATATTTT
TRBJ1-1	TRBV13	.	.	CASSLASTDTGTEAFF	TGTGCCAGCAGCCTCGCCTCGACGGATACGGGCACTGAAGCTTTCTTT
TRBJ2-4	TRBV6-6	.	TRBD2	CASSYEAGGVIQYF	TGTGCCAGCAGTTATGAAGCGGGAGGGGTCATTCAGTACTTC
TRBJ2-5	TRBV29-1	few	TRBD1	CSFLGTGRETQYF	TGCAGCTTCCTTGGGACAGGGAGGGAGACCCAGTACTTC
TRBJ2-1	TRBV20-1	many	.	CSARDTGISYNEQFF	TGCAGTGCTAGAGATACAGGGATCTCCTACAATGAGCAGTTCTTC
TRBJ2-7	TRBV20-1	many	TRBD2	CSAREREYEQYF	TGCAGTGCTAGAGAGCGGGAGTACGAGCAGTACTTC
TRBJ2-7	TRBV10-3	many	.	CASTGDTYEQYF	TGTGCCAGCACGGGGGACACCTACGAGCAGTACTTC
TRBJ2-2	TRBV12-3/TRBV12-4	medium-sized	.	CASSGGTANTGELFF	TGTGCCAGCAGTGGGGGGACGGCCAACACCGGGGAGCTGTTTTTT